This entry features one T cell receptor beta chain sequence. Its target is not known. The CDR3 is 15 residues long. The V end lost 0 bases, the J end lost 4 bases, and 13 bases lay between the germline ends. Germline V CDR1 and CDR2: SGHKS, YYEKEE (reference sequence). The data belong to a study of cytomegalovirus exposure and HLA in healthy donors. Findings and limits, study-wide: Excluded: some indistinguishable V segments such as TRBV6-2 and TRBV6-3.

PCR primers comprised 60 Vbeta and 13 Jbeta primers. Sequenced by immunoSEQ multiplex PCR; TCRdb stores in-frame clones only, minus some. The sample holds 110,000 or so clones, 82% seen once. This chain connects TRBV5-5 to TRBJ1-2, with TRBD1 as a possible D gene (5 bases). The sequenced sample was PBMCs. The clonotype was recovered from a woman aged 18-29 years in good health and CMV-seronegative. The CDR3: CASSLALGGSYGYTF. Written as DNA, the CDR3 is TGTGCCAGCAGCTTGGCCCTTGGGGGGAGCTATGGCTACACCTTC.